This T cell receptor beta chain is drawn from a study of T cell responses to AZD1222 COVID-19 vaccine. The study's findings and limits: Clonal diversity was possibly underestimated; the donors were predominantly white British and more often female. It was only a handful of AZD1222 recipients who were seropositive at baseline.

Per the germline V gene, CDR1 is KGHSH and CDR2 is LQKENI. The germline V and J ends were trimmed by 6 bases and 7 bases, with 13 bases remaining between them. The CDR3 consists of 13 residues. Turning to this clone: The antigen is not known.

Generated by immunoSEQ multiplex PCR, the TCRdb table keeps only in-frame clones and is missing some. The sample holds 89,000 or so clones, 75% to 95% seen once. The sample was peripheral blood, taken 28 days after the second AZD1222 dose. This chain uses TRBV18 with TRBJ1-5, with a weak D call TRBD1 (5 bases). The clonotype comes from an adult who received the AZD1222 COVID-19 vaccine. This CDR3 is CASSLREDQPQHF. CDR3 in DNA: TGTGCCAGCTCCCTCAGGGAAGACCAGCCCCAGCATTTT.